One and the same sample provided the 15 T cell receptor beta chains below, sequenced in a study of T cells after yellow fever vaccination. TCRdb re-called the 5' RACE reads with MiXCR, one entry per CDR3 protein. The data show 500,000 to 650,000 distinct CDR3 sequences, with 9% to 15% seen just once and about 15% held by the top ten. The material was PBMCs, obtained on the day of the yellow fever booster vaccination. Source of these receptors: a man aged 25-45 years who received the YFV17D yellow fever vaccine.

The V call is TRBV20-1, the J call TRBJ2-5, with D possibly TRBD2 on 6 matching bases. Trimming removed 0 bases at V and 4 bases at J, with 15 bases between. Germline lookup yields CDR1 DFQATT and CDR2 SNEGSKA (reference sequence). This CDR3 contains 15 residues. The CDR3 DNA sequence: TGCAGTGCTAGAGATGGGGGAGGATTCGGAGAGACCCAGTACTTC. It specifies CSARDGGGFGETQYF.

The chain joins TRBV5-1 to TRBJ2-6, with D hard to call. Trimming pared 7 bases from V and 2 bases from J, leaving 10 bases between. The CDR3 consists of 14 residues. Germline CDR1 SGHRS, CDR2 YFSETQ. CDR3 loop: CASEKGPGANVLTF. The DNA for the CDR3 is TGCGCCAGCGAGAAAGGGCCTGGGGCCAACGTCCTGACTTTC. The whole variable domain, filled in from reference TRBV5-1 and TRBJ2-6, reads KAGVTQTPRYLIKTRGQQVTLSCSPISGHRSVSWYQQTPGQGLQFLFEYFSETQRNKGNFPGRFSGRQFSNSRSEMNVSTLELGDSALYLCASEKGPGANVLTFGAGSRLTVL.

The chain's CDR3 is CASSYGSGFSGYEQYF. DNA for the CDR3: TGTGCCAGCAGCTATGGCTCGGGGTTTTCGGGATACGAGCAGTACTTC. The V and J genes are TRBV7-2 and TRBJ2-7; possibly TRBD2 for D (5 bases). The CDR3 has 16 amino acids. V shed 4 bases and J shed 4 bases, with 20 bases lying between them. The germline gives CDR1 SGHTA, CDR2 FQGNSA.

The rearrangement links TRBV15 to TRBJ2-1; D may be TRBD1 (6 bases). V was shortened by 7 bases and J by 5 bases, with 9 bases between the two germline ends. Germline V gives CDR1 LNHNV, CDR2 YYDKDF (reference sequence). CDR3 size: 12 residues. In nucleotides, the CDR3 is TGTGCCACCACAGGGGCCCACAATGAGCAGTTCTTC. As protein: CATTGAHNEQFF.

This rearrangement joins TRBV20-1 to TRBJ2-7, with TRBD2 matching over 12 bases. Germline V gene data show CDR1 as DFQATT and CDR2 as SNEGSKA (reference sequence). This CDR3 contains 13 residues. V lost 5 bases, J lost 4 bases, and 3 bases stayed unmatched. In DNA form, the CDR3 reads TGCAGTGCTCCCGGACTAGCGGGATACGAGCAGTACTTC. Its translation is CSAPGLAGYEQYF.

As DNA, the CDR3 is TGTGCCAGCAGGCGGGACAGGGGGCTGGGGGGCAGCGCTGAAGCTTTCTTT. Translation gives CASRRDRGLGGSAEAFF. The chain carries TRBV12-3 or TRBV12-4 and TRBJ1-1; TRBD1 matches at 12 bases. The CDR3 runs 17 residues. J was trimmed by 6 bases and V by 6 bases; bases with no gene match: 14.

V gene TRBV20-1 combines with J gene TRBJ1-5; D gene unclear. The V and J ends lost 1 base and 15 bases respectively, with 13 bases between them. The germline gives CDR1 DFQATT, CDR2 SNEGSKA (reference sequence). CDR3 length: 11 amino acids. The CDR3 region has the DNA TGCAGTGCTAGAGGAGGCGGACGTGGGCATTTT. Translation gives CSARGGGRGHF.

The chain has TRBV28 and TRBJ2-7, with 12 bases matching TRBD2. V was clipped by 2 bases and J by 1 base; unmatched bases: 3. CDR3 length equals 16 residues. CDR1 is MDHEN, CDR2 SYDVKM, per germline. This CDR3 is CASSLPGTSGSYEQYF. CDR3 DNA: TGTGCCAGCAGTTTACCCGGGACTAGCGGGTCCTACGAGCAGTACTTC.

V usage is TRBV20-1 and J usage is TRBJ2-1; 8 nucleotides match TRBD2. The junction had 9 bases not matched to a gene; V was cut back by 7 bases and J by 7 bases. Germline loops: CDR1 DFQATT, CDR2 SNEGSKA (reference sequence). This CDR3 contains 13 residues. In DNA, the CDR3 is TGCAGTGGGGCCACGGGGGGGAGTAATGAGCAGTTCTTC. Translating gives CSGATGGSNEQFF.

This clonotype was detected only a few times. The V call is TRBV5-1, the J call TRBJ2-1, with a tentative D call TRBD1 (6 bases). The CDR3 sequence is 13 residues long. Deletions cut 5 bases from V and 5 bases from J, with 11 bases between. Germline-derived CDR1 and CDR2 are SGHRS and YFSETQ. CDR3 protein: CASRLDRNNEQFF. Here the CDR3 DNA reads TGCGCCAGCAGATTAGACAGGAACAATGAGCAGTTCTTC.

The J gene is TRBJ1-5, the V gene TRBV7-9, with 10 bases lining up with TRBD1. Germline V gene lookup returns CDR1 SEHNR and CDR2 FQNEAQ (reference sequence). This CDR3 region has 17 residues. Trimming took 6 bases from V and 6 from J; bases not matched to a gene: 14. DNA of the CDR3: TGTGCCAGCAGTAAGACCCCGACAGGGGGCGGAGGTCAGCCCCAGCATTTT. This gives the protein CASSKTPTGGGGQPQHF.

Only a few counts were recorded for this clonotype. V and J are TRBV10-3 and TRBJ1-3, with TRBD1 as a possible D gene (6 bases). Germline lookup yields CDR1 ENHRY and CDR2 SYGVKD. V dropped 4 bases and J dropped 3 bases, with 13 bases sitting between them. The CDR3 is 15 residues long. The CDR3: CAISGSGGVGNTIYF. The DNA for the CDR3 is TGTGCCATCAGTGGCTCGGGGGGCGTTGGAAACACCATATATTTT.

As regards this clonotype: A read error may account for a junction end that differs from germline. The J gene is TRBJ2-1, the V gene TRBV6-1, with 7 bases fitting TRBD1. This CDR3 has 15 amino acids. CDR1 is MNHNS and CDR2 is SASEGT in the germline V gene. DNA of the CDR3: TGTGCCAGCAGCCCGACAGGGCACCCCTACAATGAGCTGTTCTTC. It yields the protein CASSPTGHPYNELFF.

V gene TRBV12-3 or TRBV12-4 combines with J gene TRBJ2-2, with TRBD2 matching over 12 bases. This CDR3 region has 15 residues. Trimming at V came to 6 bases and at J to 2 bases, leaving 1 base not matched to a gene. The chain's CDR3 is CASRLAGGNTGELFF. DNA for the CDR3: TGTGCCAGCAGACTAGCGGGAGGAAACACCGGGGAGCTGTTTTTT.

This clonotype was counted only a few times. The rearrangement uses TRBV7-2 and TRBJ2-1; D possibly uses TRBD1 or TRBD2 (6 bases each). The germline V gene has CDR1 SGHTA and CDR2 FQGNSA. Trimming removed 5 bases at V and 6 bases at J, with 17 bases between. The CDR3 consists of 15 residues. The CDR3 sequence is CASSLGGGLSNEQFF. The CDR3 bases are TGTGCCAGCAGCCTGGGGGGCGGGCTATCCAATGAGCAGTTCTTC.